A selection of T cell receptor beta chains follows, all from one sample in a study of cytomegalovirus exposure and HLA in healthy donors. Produced via immunoSEQ multiplex PCR; TCRdb's table is partial and in-frame only. The sample shows about 260,000 clones, 80% to 95% of them seen only once. Input material: PBMCs. These receptors came from a woman aged 30 to 39 in good health and CMV-seronegative. The CDR3 runs from the conserved cysteine through the conserved F or W. The D gene is left open where the match is weak.

DNA: TGTGCCAGCAGCCCCGGGGGGGCGGGCAACGGGGAACTGTTTTTT
CDR3: CASSPGGAGNGELFF
V: TRBV7-2
D: NA
J: TRBJ1-4

DNA: TGCGCCAGCAGCCAAACCTTCGGAGCCTACGAGCAGTACTTC
CDR3: CASSQTFGAYEQYF
V: TRBV4-3
D: NA
J: TRBJ2-7

DNA: TGTGCCAGCAGCTTGACTAGCGGGCAAGAGACCCAGTACTTC
CDR3: CASSLTSGQETQYF
V: TRBV7-6
D: TRBD2
J: TRBJ2-5

DNA: TGTGCCAGCAACCCACTAGCGGGAGTTGAGACCCAGTACTTC
CDR3: CASNPLAGVETQYF
V: TRBV7-6
D: TRBD2
J: TRBJ2-5

DNA: TGTGCCTGGAGTGTAAAGGGGACAGGGAACACTGAAGCTTTCTTT
CDR3: CAWSVKGTGNTEAFF
V: TRBV30
D: TRBD1
J: TRBJ1-1

DNA: TGTGCCAGCAGTATGATCGCGGGAGCCGAGCAGTACTTC
CDR3: CASSMIAGAEQYF
V: TRBV6-4
D: TRBD2
J: TRBJ2-7

DNA: TGCAGCGTTGACAAATATAACACTGAAGCTTTCTTT
CDR3: CSVDKYNTEAFF
V: TRBV29-1
D: NA
J: TRBJ1-1

DNA: TGTGCCAGCAGTCTACAGGTTCCAGAGACCCAGTACTTC
CDR3: CASSLQVPETQYF
V: TRBV28
D: NA
J: TRBJ2-5

DNA: TGCAGCGTGGCGGATCAGTGGACCGGGGAGCTGTTTTTT
CDR3: CSVADQWTGELFF
V: TRBV29-1
D: NA
J: TRBJ2-2

DNA: TGTGCCAGCAGTAGGACAGGCGAGCAGTTCTTC
CDR3: CASSRTGEQFF
V: TRBV25-1
D: TRBD1
J: TRBJ2-1

DNA: TGTGCCTGGCAGGGATACGGGGCTTTCTTT
CDR3: CAWQGYGAFF
V: TRBV30
D: NA
J: TRBJ1-1

DNA: TGTGCCAGCAGCTTGAAAAACAGCGAGAACTACGAGCAGTACTTC
CDR3: CASSLKNSENYEQYF
V: TRBV7-6
D: NA
J: TRBJ2-7

DNA: TGCAGCGTTGCAGGACTAGCGGGATCAGCCTTCCCGACCTACGAGCAGTACTTC
CDR3: CSVAGLAGSAFPTYEQYF
V: TRBV29-1
D: TRBD2
J: TRBJ2-7

DNA: TGTGCCAGCAGCTTAGACTACAGGAGTGAAAAACTGTTTTTT
CDR3: CASSLDYRSEKLFF
V: TRBV7-9
D: NA
J: TRBJ1-4

DNA: TGTGCCAGCGGGGGAGGGGCTGGCAGCACAGATACGCAGTATTTT
CDR3: CASGGGAGSTDTQYF
V: TRBV7-9
D: TRBD2
J: TRBJ2-3

DNA: TGTGCCAGCAGTTTACAGGGCGGGGGCAATCAGCCCCAGCATTTT
CDR3: CASSLQGGGNQPQHF
V: TRBV28
D: NA
J: TRBJ1-5

DNA: TGTGCCAGCAGTGAAGAAGCAGGGGGGACTTTTATCTATGAGCAGTTCTTC
CDR3: CASSEEAGGTFIYEQFF
V: TRBV25-1
D: NA
J: TRBJ2-1

DNA: TGTGCCAGCAGTGAAGTAAGCTACACCTTC
CDR3: CASSEVSYTF
V: TRBV6-1
D: NA
J: TRBJ1-2

DNA: TGTGCCAGCAGGATTACAGGGGGCGAAAAACTGTTTTTT
CDR3: CASRITGGEKLFF
V: TRBV28
D: TRBD1
J: TRBJ1-4

DNA: TGCGCCAGCAGCGCAGCAGCCGGGACAGCGGGCACTGAAGCTTTCTTT
CDR3: CASSAAAGTAGTEAFF
V: TRBV5-1
D: TRBD1
J: TRBJ1-1

DNA: TGCGCCAGCAGCCACAGGGGACCCACCGGGGAGCTGTTTTTT
CDR3: CASSHRGPTGELFF
V: TRBV4-3
D: NA
J: TRBJ2-2

DNA: TGTGCCAGCAGTTTTGGCAGGTCCACCTACGAGCAGTACTTC
CDR3: CASSFGRSTYEQYF
V: TRBV6-5
D: NA
J: TRBJ2-7

DNA: TGTGCCAGCAGCTTAGGCGGGACGGGCGAGCAGTACTTC
CDR3: CASSLGGTGEQYF
V: TRBV7-9
D: NA
J: TRBJ2-7

DNA: TGTGCCAGCAGTGGCTCCGCCCTTCTAGCGGGGACCTACAATGAGCAGTTCTTC
CDR3: CASSGSALLAGTYNEQFF
V: TRBV6-1
D: TRBD2
J: TRBJ2-1

DNA: TGCAGCGTCGTTGGGGCTCTCTCCTACGAGCAGTACTTC
CDR3: CSVVGALSYEQYF
V: TRBV29-1
D: NA
J: TRBJ2-7

DNA: TGTGCCAGCAGTGACTCCCGGGCCAGGCCTGGAAACACCATATATTTT
CDR3: CASSDSRARPGNTIYF
V: TRBV6-4
D: NA
J: TRBJ1-3

DNA: TGCGCCAGCAGCGGAGACGGGAGACGGGGAGATACGCAGTATTTT
CDR3: CASSGDGRRGDTQYF
V: TRBV5-1
D: NA
J: TRBJ2-3

DNA: TGTGCCAGTAGTACGGATGGAGATACGCAGTATTTT
CDR3: CASSTDGDTQYF
V: TRBV19
D: NA
J: TRBJ2-3

DNA: TGTGCCAGCAGCACACATGTCTCGGGGCCTACAGATACGCAGTATTTT
CDR3: CASSTHVSGPTDTQYF
V: TRBV7-6
D: NA
J: TRBJ2-3

DNA: TGTGCCAGCAGTTTAACTGAAACCTACGAGCAGTACTTC
CDR3: CASSLTETYEQYF
V: TRBV27
D: NA
J: TRBJ2-7

DNA: TGTGCCAGTAGTATTCGGTCGGGGGGGTCCTTTAACTATGGCTACACCTTC
CDR3: CASSIRSGGSFNYGYTF
V: TRBV19
D: NA
J: TRBJ1-2